These 8 T cell receptor beta chains share one sample of origin, sequenced in a study of T-cell memory formation after mild COVID-19. TCRdb re-analysed the 5' RACE reads in MiXCR, keeping a single row per CDR3 protein. The sample includes 540,000 or so distinct CDR3 sequences, approximately 20% seen only once; the top ten take around an eighth. Sequencing was done on a sample of PBMCs or a T cell subset sorted from them (not recorded which). Every receptor here comes from an adult woman who had mild COVID-19 (a few samples of this study predate the infection). Cell type and time point are not known.

The rearrangement joins TRBV27 to TRBJ2-7; a weak D match, TRBD1 (5 bases). V was cut by 6 bases and J by 5 bases, with 11 bases left in between. The CDR3 contains 12 residues. Germline V lookup: CDR1 MNHEY, CDR2 SMNVEV (reference sequence). The CDR3 reads CASSHQGHEQYF. The CDR3 nucleotides are TGTGCCAGCAGCCATCAGGGTCACGAGCAGTACTTC.

The V call is TRBV24-1, the J call TRBJ2-1; D is uncertain. The CDR3 is 12 amino acids. CDR1 KGHDR and CDR2 SFDVKD come from the germline V gene. V gave up 2 bases and J gave up 9 bases, with 7 bases separating them. The CDR3 loop reads CATSDWGGEQFF. For the CDR3, the DNA is TGTGCCACCAGTGATTGGGGTGGTGAGCAGTTCTTC.

The V gene is TRBV11-2, the J gene TRBJ2-3; D uncertain. The CDR3 is 16 residues long. CDR1 is SGHAT and CDR2 is FQNNGV in the germline V gene. Trimming pared 0 bases from V and 4 bases from J, leaving 14 bases between. CDR3 sequence reads: CASSLESPLPADTQYF. CDR3 bases: TGTGCCAGCAGCTTAGAGTCCCCTCTACCCGCAGATACGCAGTATTTT.

DNA of the CDR3: TGCGCCAGCAGGTTGCATCAGACAGATACGCAGTATTTT. Protein sequence: CASRLHQTDTQYF. The chain has TRBV5-1 and TRBJ2-3; no definite D call. The CDR3 is 13 residues long. Trimming took off 5 bases at V and 3 bases at J, with 10 bases between the two ends. Germline loops: CDR1 SGHRS, CDR2 YFSETQ.

This clonotype was detected a few times. The chain links TRBV7-9 to TRBJ1-2; TRBD1 agrees at 12 bases. V shed 5 bases and J 4 bases; nucleotides not matched to a gene: 5. The V gene's germline CDR1 is SEHNR and CDR2 FQNEAQ (reference sequence). CDR3 length equals 15 residues. The CDR3 DNA reads as TGTGCCAGCAGCGCTGGGACAGGGGGCATCTATGGCTACACCTTC. Translating gives CASSAGTGGIYGYTF.

This clonotype was detected a few times. J is TRBJ1-5 and V is TRBV5-4, with D perhaps TRBD1 (5 bases). Germline-derived CDR1 and CDR2 are SGHNT and YYREEE (reference sequence). The CDR3 loop spans 16 amino acids. Trimming took 0 bases from V and 0 from J, leaving 10 bases between them. CDR3 loop: CASSLGGQISNQPQHF. CDR3 sequence (DNA): TGTGCCAGCAGCTTGGGCGGACAAATTAGCAATCAGCCCCAGCATTTT.

This clonotype was counted a few times. The conserved final phenylalanine or tryptophan is absent from the CDR3, which likely points to a read error. The DNA is omitted, as the CDR3 cannot be located on it reliably, and the CDR3 follows TCRdb's listing. The chain carries TRBV11-2 and TRBJ2-1; the D call of TRBD2 is as the table states it, not checked on the DNA. CDR1 SGHAT and CDR2 FQNNGV come from the germline V gene. Counting both end residues, the CDR3 totals 13 amino acids. This CDR3 reads CASSLDGGPSGRV.

Written as DNA, the CDR3 is TGTGCCAGCAGCTTAGGCATGGGACATTATAATTCACCCCTCCACTTT. It is translated as CASSLGMGHYNSPLHF. The chain has TRBV7-2 and TRBJ1-6; D might be TRBD1 (6 bases). Germline lookup yields CDR1 SGHTA and CDR2 FQGNSA. Deletions cut 1 base from V and 4 bases from J, with 11 bases between. CDR3 length: 16 amino acids.